Included here is one T cell receptor beta chain sequence, with context. This clonotype was seen repeatedly, ten times or more. The specificity of this receptor is unknown. No clone much larger than this one lies a single base away; base qualities are absent. The meaning of the sample's time point label: more than 35 days after influenza vaccine administration. Libraries were prepared through RT-PCR. For sequencing, an Illumina HiSeq 2500 was employed. TCRdb reran the public reads through fastp at Q25 and MiXCR, keeping productive beta chains. Each entry merges the rows of one CDR3 protein and shows their most common DNA and genes. Present in this sample are over 450,000 distinct CDR3 sequences, roughly 13% of which were seen just once. 13% of the sample is taken by the ten largest. The data are from a study of response to subunit inactivated influenza vaccine listed by TCRdb under 2018. For the wider study: Deep quantitative T cell receptor repertoire profiling was used in the study to track responses to a trivalent subunit inactivated influenza vaccine.

Overall study results and their limits: The authors suggested that each seasonal influenza vaccination may recruit only a limited number of new T cells.

CDR1 is given as SGHAT and CDR2 as FQNNGV, both from the germline V gene. V is pared back by 3 bases and J by 7 bases, with 9 bases lying between the germline termini. The CDR3 runs 12 residues from the cysteine to the phenylalanine. Just the 36-base CDR3 DNA is kept, in frame starting at base 1. Sequencing was performed on PBMCs from blood, taken roughly 47 days after vaccination. This TCR was recovered from a man aged 50-59 years who received an inactivated influenza vaccine. Donor details come from another sample of the same person, matched by shared clones. The chain is made from TRBV11-2 and TRBJ1-2; the D gene is possibly TRBD1, with 6 bases matching. The CDR3 protein: CASSFQGSGYTF. In nucleotide form, the sequence is TGTGCCAGCAGCTTTCAGGGGTCTGGCTACACCTTC.